This T cell receptor (beta chain) was sequenced for a study of identical twins. All of the donors were Caucasians in good health. Using its own MiXCR run on the 5' RACE reads, TCRdb lists one record per CDR3 protein. Among roughly 1,500,000 distinct CDR3 sequences listed, about 31% were seen once. CDR1 is SGHRS and CDR2 is YFSETQ in the germline V gene. The CDR3 consists of 15 residues. Deletions cut 0 bases from V and 6 bases from J, with 13 bases between. This clonotype was detected a few times. Sequencing input: cord blood. The TCR originated in a newborn girl in good health. The V and J genes are TRBV5-1 and TRBJ2-1; D unclear. The CDR3 sequence: CASSLGATTSNEQFF. DNA for the CDR3: TGCGCCAGCAGCTTGGGTGCTACGACATCCAATGAGCAGTTCTTC. Looking up the rest from reference TRBV5-1 and TRBJ2-1 gives the full variable domain: KAGVTQTPRYLIKTRGQQVTLSCSPISGHRSVSWYQQTPGQGLQFLFEYFSETQRNKGNFPGRFSGRQFSNSRSEMNVSTLELGDSALYLCASSLGATTSNEQFFGPGTRLTVL.